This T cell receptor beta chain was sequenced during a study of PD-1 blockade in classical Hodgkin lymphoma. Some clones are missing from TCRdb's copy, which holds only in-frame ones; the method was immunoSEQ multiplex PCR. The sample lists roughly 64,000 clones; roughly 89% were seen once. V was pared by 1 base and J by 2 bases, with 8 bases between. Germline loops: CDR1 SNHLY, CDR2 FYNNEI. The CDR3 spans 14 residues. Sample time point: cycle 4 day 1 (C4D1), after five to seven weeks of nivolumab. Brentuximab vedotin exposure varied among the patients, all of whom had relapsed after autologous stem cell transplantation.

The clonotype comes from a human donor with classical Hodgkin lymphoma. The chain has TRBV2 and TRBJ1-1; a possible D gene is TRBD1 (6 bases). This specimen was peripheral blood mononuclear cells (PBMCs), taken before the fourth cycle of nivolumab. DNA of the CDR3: TGTGCCAGCAGTGAAGGGACAGACAACACTGAAGCTTTCTTT. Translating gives CASSEGTDNTEAFF.